These 28 T cell receptor beta chains originate from one sample sequenced in a study of shared clonotypes between healthy human individuals. TCRdb keeps only in-frame clones here, not all; method: immunoSEQ multiplex PCR. This table has over a million clones, approximately 96% appearing once. The sequencing sample was made of naive CD4+ T cells sorted from blood. Subset noted: CD45RA+ positively selected. All receptors derive from a man aged 30-40 years in good health.

Concerning this clone: This specimen includes other DNA sequences encoding the same CDR3. The chain has TRBV18 and TRBJ2-7; D perhaps matches TRBD1 (6 bases). V was cut by 3 bases and J by 2 bases, with 11 bases left in between. Germline V gives CDR1 KGHSH, CDR2 LQKENI. The CDR3 length is 14 residues. CDR3 coding DNA: TGTGCCAGCTCACCCGGGACAAGACCCTACGAGCAGTACTTC. The encoded protein is CASSPGTRPYEQYF.

The chain carries TRBV5-1 and TRBJ1-1; D remains unclear. This CDR3 has 15 residues. The V gene's germline CDR1 is SGHRS and CDR2 YFSETQ. V gave up 0 bases and J gave up 4 bases, with 13 bases separating them. CDR3 region: CASSLAAGIGTEAFF. DNA for the CDR3: TGCGCCAGCAGCTTGGCCGCGGGGATCGGCACTGAAGCTTTCTTT.

The chain couples TRBV9 to TRBJ2-2; D remains ambiguous. The CDR3 length is 14 residues. Germline CDR1 SGDLS, CDR2 YYNGEE. Trimming stripped 4 bases from V and 3 bases from J, with 10 bases between. The CDR3 DNA reads as TGTGCCAGCAGCTTGGGGTCGGACACCGGGGAGCTGTTTTTT. Translating gives CASSLGSDTGELFF.

The chain has TRBV28 and TRBJ2-2; TRBD2 matches at 7 bases. CDR1 is MDHEN, CDR2 SYDVKM, per germline. After removal of 2 bases from V and 4 bases from J, the junction contained 4 bases not matched to a gene. CDR3 length: 15 residues. The CDR3 nucleotides read TGTGCCAGCAGTTTAAGTGGGAGGGCCACCGGGGAGCTGTTTTTT. It encodes CASSLSGRATGELFF.

The V and J genes are TRBV30 and TRBJ1-1, with D hard to call. This CDR3 spans 15 amino acids. With 2 bases removed from V and 4 bases from J, the gap between germline ends came to 17 bases. In germline, CDR1 is GTSNPN, CDR2 SVGIG (reference sequence). CDR3 DNA sequence: TGTGCCTGGAGTAACCCCTCTATCGGTGGCACTGAAGCTTTCTTT. It yields the protein CAWSNPSIGGTEAFF. The full variable domain, completed using reference TRBV30 and TRBJ1-1, is SQTIHQWPATLVQPVGSPLSLECTVEGTSNPNLYWYRQAAGRGLQLLFYSVGIGQISSEVPQNLSASRPQDRQFILSSKKLLLSDSGFYLCAWSNPSIGGTEAFFGQGTRLTVV.

This clone has only one observation. The chain is built from TRBV7-6 and TRBJ1-3, with 11 nucleotides matching TRBD1. The length of the CDR3 is 16 residues. The V gene end was trimmed by 5 bases and the J gene end by 0 bases; junction bases not matched to a gene: 3. CDR1 SGHVS and CDR2 FNYEAQ come from the germline V gene. The CDR3 DNA follows: TGTGCCAGCAGCGGACAGGGGGCTATCTCTGGAAACACCATATATTTT. This gives the protein CASSGQGAISGNTIYF.

Notes on this clone: It is likely a read error, because the conserved phenylalanine at the end of the CDR3 is missing. The DNA is omitted, as the CDR3 cannot be located on it reliably, and the CDR3 follows TCRdb's listing. The chain has TRBV9 and TRBJ2-7; TRBD1 is taken as the D call from the table, unchecked against the DNA. Germline V CDR1 and CDR2: SGDLS, YYNGEE. Both ends counted, the CDR3 spans 15 residues. CDR3 amino acids: CASSVASGQGASGAG.

V gene TRBV27 combines with J gene TRBJ2-5; 9 bases align to TRBD2. V lost 5 bases and J lost 5; bases outside the gene matches: 12. From germline, CDR1 is MNHEY and CDR2 SMNVEV (reference sequence). The CDR3 covers 16 residues. The CDR3: CASSPLTSGPGETQYF. In DNA, the CDR3 is TGTGCCAGCAGTCCTCTGACTAGCGGCCCCGGGGAGACCCAGTACTTC.

On this clone itself: This sample includes further DNA sequences coding for the same CDR3. The genes are TRBV18 and TRBJ2-7, with unresolved D. V was cut by 3 bases and J by 2 bases, with 5 bases left in between. The CDR3 has 12 amino acids. CDR1 is KGHSH, CDR2 LQKENI, per germline. The CDR3 region is CASSPEAYEQYF. As DNA, the CDR3 is TGTGCCAGCTCACCTGAGGCCTACGAGCAGTACTTC.

The chain couples TRBV14 to TRBJ2-7, with 7 bases aligning to TRBD2. The CDR3 is 15 amino acids. V shed 7 bases, J shed 4 bases, and the junction held 13 bases outside the gene matches. Germline lookup yields CDR1 SGHDN and CDR2 FVKESK. The CDR3 sequence is CASTPGHSGLYEQYF. The CDR3 DNA sequence: TGTGCCAGCACCCCAGGACATAGCGGGCTTTACGAGCAGTACTTC.

V and J are TRBV11-2 and TRBJ1-1; D remains unclear. This CDR3 region has 13 residues. Germline CDR1 reads SGHAT; CDR2 reads FQNNGV. The germline V and J ends were trimmed by 3 bases and 5 bases, with 10 bases remaining between them. The CDR3 bases are TGTGCCAGCAGCTTGGCGAGGCTGACTGAAGCTTTCTTT. It encodes CASSLARLTEAFF.

The chain has TRBV6-1 and TRBJ2-5; the match to TRBD1 covers 7 bases. Germline values: CDR1 MNHNS, CDR2 SASEGT. V lost 3 bases, J lost 9 bases, and 13 bases stayed unmatched. This CDR3 has 15 amino acids. CDR3 in amino acids: CASSEATGLEVAQYF. In DNA, the CDR3 is TGTGCCAGCAGTGAGGCGACAGGGCTAGAGGTGGCCCAGTACTTC.

The V and J genes are TRBV6-6 and TRBJ2-7; 9 nucleotides match TRBD1. This CDR3 comprises 14 residues. Germline values: CDR1 MNHNY, CDR2 SVGAGI (reference sequence). V shed 4 bases, J shed 5 bases, and the junction held 6 bases outside the gene matches. CDR3 sequence reads: CASSSSRDRDEQYF. In nucleotides, the CDR3 is TGTGCCAGCAGTTCGTCCCGGGACAGGGACGAGCAGTACTTC.

The chain employs TRBV19 and TRBJ2-2; 11 bases agree with TRBD2. The CDR3 consists of 17 residues. J lost 2 bases, V lost 3 bases, and 5 bases had no gene match. Germline V gene lookup returns CDR1 LNHDA and CDR2 SQIVND (reference sequence). This chain's CDR3 is CASSILAGGQNTGELFF. The CDR3 coding sequence is TGTGCCAGTAGTATCTTAGCGGGAGGGCAAAACACCGGGGAGCTGTTTTTT.

The rearrangement links TRBV28 to TRBJ1-5; TRBD1 might be the D (5 bases). This CDR3 comprises 13 residues. V lost 8 bases, J lost 5 bases, and 13 bases lay in between. Germline V gene sequence: CDR1 MDHEN, CDR2 SYDVKM. The CDR3 DNA is TGTGCCAGCGGTTCAGGGTTCCATCAGCCCCAGCATTTT. It encodes CASGSGFHQPQHF.

In its sample, this clone was seen a few times. The chain recombines TRBV19 with TRBJ2-4; D is unresolved. The CDR3 sequence is 15 residues long. Germline assignment: CDR1 LNHDA and CDR2 SQIVND (reference sequence). Trimming removed 5 bases from V and 0 bases from J, with 11 bases in between. CDR3 coding DNA: TGTGCCAGTAGTTCACCCGTAGTAGCCAAAAACATTCAGTACTTC. Residues: CASSSPVVAKNIQYF.

This clone is a singleton in its sample. The chain uses TRBV6-1 and TRBJ2-1, with TRBD2 matching 9 bases. The CDR3 covers 15 residues. CDR1 MNHNS and CDR2 SASEGT come from the germline V gene. V was pared by 5 bases and J by 6 bases, with 8 bases of the junction left unmatched. Here the CDR3 DNA reads TGTGCCAGCAGTTCGACTAGCGGAGTGGGCAATGAGCAGTTCTTC. Translated: CASSSTSGVGNEQFF.

The chain has TRBV13 and TRBJ2-3; D tentatively fits TRBD1 or TRBD2 (5 bases each). Between the trimmed V and J ends, which lost 6 bases and 2 bases, there was a span of 18 bases. Germline V gene lookup returns CDR1 PRHDT and CDR2 FYEKMQ (reference sequence). The CDR3 length is 16 residues. CDR3 loop: CASRHTGTLSTDTQYF. In DNA, the CDR3 is TGTGCCAGCAGGCACACCGGGACCCTGTCCACAGATACGCAGTATTTT.

This clone was recorded only once. This sequence joins TRBV5-1 and TRBJ2-3, with 8 bases aligning to TRBD2. V was clipped by 3 bases and J by 1 base; unmatched bases: 4. The CDR3 consists of 15 residues. CDR1 is SGHRS, CDR2 YFSETQ, per germline. As DNA, the CDR3 is TGCGCCAGCAGCTCCGAGACTAGCGGCACAGATACGCAGTATTTT. Translation gives CASSSETSGTDTQYF. The full variable domain, rest sourced from reference TRBV5-1 and TRBJ2-3, is KAGVTQTPRYLIKTRGQQVTLSCSPISGHRSVSWYQQTPGQGLQFLFEYFSETQRNKGNFPGRFSGRQFSNSRSEMNVSTLELGDSALYLCASSSETSGTDTQYFGPGTRLTVL.

Turning to this clone: Germline is not matched at one junction end, which may reflect a read error. The rearrangement uses TRBV7-7 and TRBJ2-1; 7 bases match TRBD2. CDR1 and CDR2 (germline): SSHAT, FNYEAQ (reference sequence). The CDR3 runs 14 residues. The DNA for the CDR3 is TGTGCCAGCAGCCTAGCGGCTGGAGGGAATGAGCAGTTCTTC. Translating gives CASSLAAGGNEQFF. Looking up the rest from reference TRBV7-7 and TRBJ2-1 gives the full variable domain: GAGVSQSPRYKVTKRGQDVTLRCDPISSHATLYWYQQALGQGPEFLTYFNYEAQPDKSGLPSDRFSAERPEGSISTLTIQRTEQRDSAMYRCASSLAAGGNEQFFGPGTRLTVL.

V is TRBV19 and J is TRBJ2-1; D uncertain. V lost 1 base to trimming and J lost 2 bases, with 18 bases between them. The germline CDR1 and CDR2 sequences are LNHDA and SQIVND (reference sequence). The CDR3 contains 18 residues. CDR3 region: CASSIGVSYSGPYNEQFF. DNA for the CDR3: TGTGCCAGTAGTATAGGAGTTTCGTATTCGGGCCCCTACAATGAGCAGTTCTTC. Using reference TRBV19 and TRBJ2-1 for the parts outside the CDR3, the full variable domain is DGGITQSPKYLFRKEGQNVTLSCEQNLNHDAMYWYRQDPGQGLRLIYYSQIVNDFQKGDIAEGYSVSREKKESFPLTVTSAQKNPTAFYLCASSIGVSYSGPYNEQFFGPGTRLTVL.

J is TRBJ2-3 and V is TRBV2, with 9 bases matching TRBD2. Germline V CDR1 and CDR2: SNHLY, FYNNEI. With V trimmed by 5 bases and J by 6 bases, 12 bases remained unmatched. The CDR3 loop spans 16 amino acids. The CDR3 sequence: CASSSTGGRAPDTQYF. The DNA of the CDR3 is TGTGCCAGCAGTTCCACTGGCGGGAGGGCCCCCGATACGCAGTATTTT.

The rearrangement joins TRBV6-5 to TRBJ2-7, with 12 bases that match TRBD2. V trimming: 6 bases; J trimming: 4 bases; junction bases outside the gene matches: 4. Germline V gene data show CDR1 as MNHEY and CDR2 as SVGAGI. The CDR3 loop spans 14 amino acids. The CDR3 reads CASRPSGRGYEQYF. DNA of the CDR3: TGTGCCAGCAGGCCTAGCGGGAGGGGGTACGAGCAGTACTTC.

The rearrangement links TRBV5-6 to TRBJ2-7; 7 bases align to TRBD2. Looked up from germline, CDR1 is SGHDT and CDR2 is YYEEEE. The V gene end was trimmed by 4 bases and the J gene end by 2 bases; junction bases not matched to a gene: 12. The CDR3 runs to 16 residues. The CDR3 DNA is TGTGCCAGCAGCGGCAAGGCGGGAGATAGCGCCTACGAGCAGTACTTC. Protein product: CASSGKAGDSAYEQYF.

This clone is a singleton in its sample. This chain links TRBV2 with TRBJ2-1, with TRBD1 as a possible D gene (5 bases). Trimming took 8 bases from V and 10 from J, leaving 9 bases between them. The CDR3 contains 10 residues. Germline values: CDR1 SNHLY, CDR2 FYNNEI. CDR3 region: CASGRQEQFF. CDR3 coding DNA: TGTGCCAGCGGACGACAGGAGCAGTTCTTC.

CDR3 sequence (DNA): TGTGCCAGCAGCTTATCGGCGAGCCGGGAGCTGTTTTTT. Protein sequence: CASSLSASRELFF. The chain links TRBV7-9 to TRBJ2-2; no firm D call. The germline V gene has CDR1 SEHNR and CDR2 FQNEAQ (reference sequence). Trimming took 2 bases from V and 9 from J, leaving 10 bases between them. The CDR3 is 13 amino acids.

The rearrangement links TRBV30 to TRBJ2-7; D remains unclear. Germline values: CDR1 GTSNPN, CDR2 SVGIG (reference sequence). V was cut by 2 bases and J by 10 bases, with 9 bases left in between. The CDR3 totals 10 residues. The CDR3 DNA follows: TGTGCCTGGAGTAGGGTGTATCAGTACTTC. It is translated as CAWSRVYQYF.

V gene TRBV5-8 combines with J gene TRBJ2-5; 8 nucleotides agree with TRBD2. J gave up 5 bases and V 4 bases, and 7 bases lay outside the gene matches. The CDR3 loop spans 14 amino acids. From germline, CDR1 is SGHTS and CDR2 YDEGEE. The CDR3 DNA follows: TGTGCCAGCAGCCCCGGGGGGGGCAGGGAGACCCAGTACTTC. Translation gives CASSPGGGRETQYF. The whole variable domain, remainder taken from reference TRBV5-8 and TRBJ2-5, is EAGVTQSPTHLIKTRGQQATLRCSPISGHTSVYWYQQALGLGLQFLLWYDEGEERNRGNFPPRFSGRQFPNYSSELNVNALELEDSALYLCASSPGGGRETQYFGPGTRLLVL.